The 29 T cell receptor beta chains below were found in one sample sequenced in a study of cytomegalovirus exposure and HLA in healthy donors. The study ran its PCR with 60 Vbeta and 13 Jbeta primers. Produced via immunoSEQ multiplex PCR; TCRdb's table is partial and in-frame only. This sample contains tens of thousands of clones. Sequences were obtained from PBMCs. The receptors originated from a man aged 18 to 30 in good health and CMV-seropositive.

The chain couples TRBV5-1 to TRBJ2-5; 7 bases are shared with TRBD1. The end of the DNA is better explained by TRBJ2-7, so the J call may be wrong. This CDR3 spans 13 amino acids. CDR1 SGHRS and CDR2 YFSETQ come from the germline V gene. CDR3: CASSLGQGNEQYF. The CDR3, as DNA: TGCGCCAGCAGCTTGGGACAGGGCAACGAGCAGTACTTC.

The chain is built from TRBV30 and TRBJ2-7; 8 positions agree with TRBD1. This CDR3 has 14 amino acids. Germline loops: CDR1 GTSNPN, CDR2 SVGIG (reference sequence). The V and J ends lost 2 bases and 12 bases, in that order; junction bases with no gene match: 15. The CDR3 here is CAWSSSKRTGFAYF. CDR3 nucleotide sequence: TGTGCCTGGAGTTCCTCAAAGAGGACAGGGTTTGCGTACTTC.

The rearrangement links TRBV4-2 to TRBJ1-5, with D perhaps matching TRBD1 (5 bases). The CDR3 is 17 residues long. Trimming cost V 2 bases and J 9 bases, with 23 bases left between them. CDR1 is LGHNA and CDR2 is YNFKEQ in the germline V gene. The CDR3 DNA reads TGTGCCAGCAGCCAATTCACGAGCGGGGGGACTACCCGGCCCCAGCATTTT. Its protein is CASSQFTSGGTTRPQHF.

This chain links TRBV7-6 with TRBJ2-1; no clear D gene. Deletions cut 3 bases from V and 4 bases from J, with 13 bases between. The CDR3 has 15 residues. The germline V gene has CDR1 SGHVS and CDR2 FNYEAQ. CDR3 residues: CASSFDSSPYNEQFF. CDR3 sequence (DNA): TGTGCCAGCAGCTTTGATAGCAGCCCTTACAATGAGCAGTTCTTC.

CDR3 region: CAISESIQSGYTF. DNA of the CDR3: TGTGCCATCAGTGAGTCGATACAGTCTGGCTACACCTTC. The chain joins TRBV10-3 to TRBJ1-2; D not resolved. Germline values: CDR1 ENHRY, CDR2 SYGVKD. The CDR3 runs 13 residues. Trimming pared 0 bases from V and 7 bases from J, leaving 9 bases between.

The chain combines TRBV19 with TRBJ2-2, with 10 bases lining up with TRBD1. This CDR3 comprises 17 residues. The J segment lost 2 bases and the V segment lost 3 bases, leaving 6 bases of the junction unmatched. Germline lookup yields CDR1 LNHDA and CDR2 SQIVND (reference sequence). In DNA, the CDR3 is TGTGCCAGTAGTATGGGACAGGGGCCTATCAACACCGGGGAGCTGTTTTTT. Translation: CASSMGQGPINTGELFF. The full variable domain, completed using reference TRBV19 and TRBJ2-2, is DGGITQSPKYLFRKEGQNVTLSCEQNLNHDAMYWYRQDPGQGLRLIYYSQIVNDFQKGDIAEGYSVSREKKESFPLTVTSAQKNPTAFYLCASSMGQGPINTGELFFGEGSRLTVL.

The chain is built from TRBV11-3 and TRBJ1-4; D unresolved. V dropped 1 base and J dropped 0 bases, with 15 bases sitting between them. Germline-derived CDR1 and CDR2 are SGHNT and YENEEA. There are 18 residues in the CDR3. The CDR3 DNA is TGTGCCAGCAGCTTAGTGTCCGCACTACTCGCAACTAATGAAAAACTGTTTTTT. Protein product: CASSLVSALLATNEKLFF.

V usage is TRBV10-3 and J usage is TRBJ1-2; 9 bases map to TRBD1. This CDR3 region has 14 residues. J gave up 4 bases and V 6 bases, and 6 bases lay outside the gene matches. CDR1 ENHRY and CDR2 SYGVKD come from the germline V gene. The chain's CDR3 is CAISYDRGSYGYTF. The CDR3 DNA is TGTGCCATCAGCTACGACAGGGGGAGCTATGGCTACACCTTC.

In DNA form, the CDR3 reads TGTGCCAGCAGCCTACCGCGGGCAGCGAGGGAAGTTGACTATGGCTACACCTTC. It translates to CASSLPRAAREVDYGYTF. The chain recombines TRBV7-2 with TRBJ1-2; D unresolved. The CDR3 runs to 18 residues. Germline loops: CDR1 SGHTA, CDR2 FQGNSA. V lost 5 bases and J 3 bases, leaving 25 bases between the germline ends.

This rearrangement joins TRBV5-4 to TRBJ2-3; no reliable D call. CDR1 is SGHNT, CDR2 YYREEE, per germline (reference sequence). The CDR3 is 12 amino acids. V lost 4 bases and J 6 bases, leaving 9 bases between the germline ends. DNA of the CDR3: TGTGCCAGCAGCGCCTTAGTGGATACGCAGTATTTT. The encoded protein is CASSALVDTQYF.

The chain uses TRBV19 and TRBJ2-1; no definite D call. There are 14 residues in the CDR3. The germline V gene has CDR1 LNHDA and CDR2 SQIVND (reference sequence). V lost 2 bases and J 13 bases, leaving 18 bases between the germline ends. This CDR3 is CASSISTTQPQQFF. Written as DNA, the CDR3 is TGTGCCAGTAGTATAAGCACTACCCAACCACAACAGTTCTTC. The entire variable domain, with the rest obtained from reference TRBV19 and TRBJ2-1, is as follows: DGGITQSPKYLFRKEGQNVTLSCEQNLNHDAMYWYRQDPGQGLRLIYYSQIVNDFQKGDIAEGYSVSREKKESFPLTVTSAQKNPTAFYLCASSISTTQPQQFFGPGTRLTVL.

CDR3 region: CASRPRLAGAPYYEQYF. The CDR3 nucleotides read TGTGCCAGCAGACCGAGACTAGCGGGGGCCCCTTACTACGAGCAGTACTTC. The rearrangement joins TRBV7-8 to TRBJ2-7; 12 nucleotides agree with TRBD2. CDR3 size: 17 residues. From germline, CDR1 is SGHVS and CDR2 FQNEAQ. J gave up 3 bases and V 6 bases, and 12 bases lay outside the gene matches.

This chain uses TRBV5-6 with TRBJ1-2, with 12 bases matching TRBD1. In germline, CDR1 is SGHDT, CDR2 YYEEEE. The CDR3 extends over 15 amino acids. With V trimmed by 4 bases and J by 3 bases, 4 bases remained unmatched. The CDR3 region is CASSDGTGGYYGYTF. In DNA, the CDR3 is TGTGCCAGCAGCGACGGGACAGGGGGCTACTATGGCTACACCTTC.

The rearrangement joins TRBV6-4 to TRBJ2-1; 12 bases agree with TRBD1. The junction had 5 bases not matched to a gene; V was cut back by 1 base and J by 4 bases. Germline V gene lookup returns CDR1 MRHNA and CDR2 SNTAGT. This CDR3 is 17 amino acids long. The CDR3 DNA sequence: TGTGCCAGCAGTGACTTGGGACAGGGGGCCAGTTACAATGAGCAGTTCTTC. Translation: CASSDLGQGASYNEQFF.

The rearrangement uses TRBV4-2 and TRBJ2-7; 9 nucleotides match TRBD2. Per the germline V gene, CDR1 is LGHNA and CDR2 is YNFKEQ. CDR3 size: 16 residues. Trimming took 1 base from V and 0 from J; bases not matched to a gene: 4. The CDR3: CASSQVMREGSYEQYF. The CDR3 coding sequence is TGTGCCAGCAGCCAAGTCATGCGGGAGGGCTCCTACGAGCAGTACTTC.

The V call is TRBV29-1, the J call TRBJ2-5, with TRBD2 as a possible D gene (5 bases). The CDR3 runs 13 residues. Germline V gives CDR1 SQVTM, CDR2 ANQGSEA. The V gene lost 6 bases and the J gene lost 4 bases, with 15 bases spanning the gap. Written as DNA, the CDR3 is TGCAGCGTCGAAACCGGGATGGGAGAGACCCAGTACTTC. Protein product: CSVETGMGETQYF.

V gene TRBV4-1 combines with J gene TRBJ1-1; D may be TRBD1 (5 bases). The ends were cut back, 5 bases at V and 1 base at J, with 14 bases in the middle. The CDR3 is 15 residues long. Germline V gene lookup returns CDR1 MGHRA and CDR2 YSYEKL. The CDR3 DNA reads TGCGCCAGCAGCGGGATCAAAAGGGGGAACACTGAAGCTTTCTTT. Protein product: CASSGIKRGNTEAFF.

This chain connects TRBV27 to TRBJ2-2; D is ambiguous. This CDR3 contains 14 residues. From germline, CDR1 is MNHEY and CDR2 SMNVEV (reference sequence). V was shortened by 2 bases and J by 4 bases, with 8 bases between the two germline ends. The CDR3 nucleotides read TGTGCCAGCAGTTTAAACGCACTCACCGGGGAGCTGTTTTTT. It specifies CASSLNALTGELFF.

In nucleotides, the CDR3 is TGTGCCAGTAGCGGGAGGAGCTCCTACGAGCAGTACTTC. Its protein product is CASSGRSSYEQYF. This rearrangement joins TRBV28 to TRBJ2-7, with TRBD2 matching 10 bases. J was trimmed by 0 bases and V by 9 bases; bases with no gene match: 2. The length of the CDR3 is 13 residues. Germline V CDR1 and CDR2: MDHEN, SYDVKM.

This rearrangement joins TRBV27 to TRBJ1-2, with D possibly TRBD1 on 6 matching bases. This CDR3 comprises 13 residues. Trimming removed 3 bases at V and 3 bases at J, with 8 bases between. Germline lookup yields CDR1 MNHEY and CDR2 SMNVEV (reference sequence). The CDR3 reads CASSLNRDYGYTF. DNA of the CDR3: TGTGCCAGCAGTTTGAACAGGGACTATGGCTACACCTTC.

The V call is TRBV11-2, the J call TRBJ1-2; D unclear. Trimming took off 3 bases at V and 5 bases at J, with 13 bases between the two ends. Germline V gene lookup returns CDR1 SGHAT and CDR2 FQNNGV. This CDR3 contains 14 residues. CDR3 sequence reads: CASSLERESYGYTF. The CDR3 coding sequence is TGTGCCAGCAGCTTGGAACGGGAATCATATGGCTACACCTTC.

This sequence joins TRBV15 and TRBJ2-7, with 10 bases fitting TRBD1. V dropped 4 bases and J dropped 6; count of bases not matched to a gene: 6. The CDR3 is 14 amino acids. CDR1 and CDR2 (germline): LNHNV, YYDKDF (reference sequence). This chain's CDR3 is CATSMNRDRGEQYF. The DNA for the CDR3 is TGTGCCACCAGCATGAACCGGGACAGGGGCGAGCAGTACTTC.

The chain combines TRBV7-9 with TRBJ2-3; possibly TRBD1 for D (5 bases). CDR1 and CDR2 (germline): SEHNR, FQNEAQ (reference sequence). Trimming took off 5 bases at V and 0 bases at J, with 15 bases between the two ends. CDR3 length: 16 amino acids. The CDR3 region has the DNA TGTGCCAGCAGCCCAGTTGACAGTGCTAGCACAGATACGCAGTATTTT. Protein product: CASSPVDSASTDTQYF.

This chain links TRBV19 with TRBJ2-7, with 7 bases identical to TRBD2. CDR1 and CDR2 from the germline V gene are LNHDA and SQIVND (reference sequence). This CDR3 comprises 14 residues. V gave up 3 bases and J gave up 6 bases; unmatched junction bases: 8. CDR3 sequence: CASSISREQREQYF. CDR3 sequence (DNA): TGTGCCAGTAGTATCTCGCGGGAGCAGCGCGAGCAGTACTTC.

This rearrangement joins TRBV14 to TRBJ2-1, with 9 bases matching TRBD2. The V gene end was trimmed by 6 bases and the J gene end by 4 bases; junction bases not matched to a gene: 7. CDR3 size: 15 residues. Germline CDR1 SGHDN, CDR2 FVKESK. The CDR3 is CASRSGLAYYNEQFF. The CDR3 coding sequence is TGTGCCAGCAGATCGGGACTAGCTTATTACAATGAGCAGTTCTTC.

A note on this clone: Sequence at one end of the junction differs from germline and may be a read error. This chain's CDR3 is CASSQGGQGPFF. The CDR3 DNA sequence: TGTGCCAGTAGCCAAGGGGGACAGGGCCCCTTCTTC. The rearrangement uses TRBV19 and TRBJ1-2; 9 bases map to TRBD1. The length of the CDR3 is 12 residues. Germline V CDR1 and CDR2: LNHDA, SQIVND (reference sequence).

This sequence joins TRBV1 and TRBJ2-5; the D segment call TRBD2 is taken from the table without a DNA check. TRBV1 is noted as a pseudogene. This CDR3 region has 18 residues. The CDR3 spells CTSSQMVESGPLAETQYF. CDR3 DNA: TGCACCAGCAGCCAGATGGTGGAGAGCGGCCCCCTCGCGGAGACCCAGTACTTC.

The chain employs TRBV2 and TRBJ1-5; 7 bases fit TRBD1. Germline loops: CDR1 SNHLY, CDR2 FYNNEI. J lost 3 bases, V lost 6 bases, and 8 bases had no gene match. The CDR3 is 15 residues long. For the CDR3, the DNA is TGTGCCAGCAGATCGGGACAGCGTCACAATCAGCCCCAGCATTTT. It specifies CASRSGQRHNQPQHF.

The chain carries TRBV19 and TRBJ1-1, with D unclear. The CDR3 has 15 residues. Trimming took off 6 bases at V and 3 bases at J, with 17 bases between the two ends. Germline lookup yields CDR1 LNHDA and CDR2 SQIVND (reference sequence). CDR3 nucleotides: TGTGCCAGTAGACTCCTTAGGGAGACGGACACTGAAGCTTTCTTT. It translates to CASRLLRETDTEAFF.